This record concerns one TCR beta chain sequence. Which antigen it targets is not known. The input lacks base qualities; no much larger clone sits a single base away. This entry belongs to a study of a mutant IDH1 vaccine in newly diagnosed glioma (dated by TCRdb to the early 2020s). Broadly, across the study: Vaccination was initiated 4-6 weeks after radiotherapy alone, or concurrently with temozolomide cycles in the chemotherapy-containing groups. Peripheral blood was collected at six visits: V03 (baseline), V05, V07, V10, V12 and V13. Prior to enrollment, standard therapy consisting of radiotherapy alone, temozolomide alone, or radiochemotherapy with temozolomide had been administered to patients, with the combination being received by most patients. Visit V12 was the week-35 safety follow-up and visit V13 was the week-47 end of study. The approximately 30 treated patients were approximately 62% male and around 40% female, with a mean age of around 40 years. For exploratory analyses, some 24 treated patients had longitudinal TCRB deep sequencing done wherever samples were available. Here is what the overall study found, with its caveats: It was noted by the authors that analyses of patient blood samples could not be reproduced owing to sample limitations. Pseudoprogression seemed to be unrelated to changes in the top peripheral T cell clonotypes found by TCRB sequencing. PBMC samples for TCRB deep sequencing were selected based on availability. Vaccine-induced immune responses across multiple MHC alleles were detected in 90% to 95% of patients.

Library preparation used the immunoSEQ multiplex PCR assay. Rearranged TCR beta chain sequences were amplified with the hsTCRB Kit following the manufacturer's protocol. TCRB libraries were sequenced on an Illumina MiSeq. Under the source paper's analysis protocol: Demultiplexing, trimming and gene mapping were performed with the kit vendor's proprietary platform. In its TCRdb copy, this immuneACCESS table keeps in-frame sequences only and misses some clones. Where compared with another copy, unresolved V genes explain less than half of these, and the others have no known cause. V, J and clone size are taken as reported in that table, and D and trimming were inferred from the DNA itself. This sample holds tens of thousands of clones; roughly 90% were observed only once. In total, the top ten clones hold 2% to 2.5% of the sample. The intended sense of this specimen's time point label: week 47, end of study. A 20-mer mutant IDH1 peptide at 300 micrograms in Montanide made up each vaccine dose, which was injected subcutaneously together with topical imiquimod. Eight vaccinations were administered to patients in weeks 1, 3, 5, 7, 11, 15, 19 and 23, corresponding to visits V03 through V10. Donors had newly diagnosed WHO grade 3 or 4 IDH1-mutant astrocytomas with loss of nuclear ATRX. The samples were drawn from NOA16, a multicentre, single-arm, open-label phase I trial in Germany that tested a mutant IDH1 peptide vaccine in humans for the first time. Genomic DNA for TCRB sequencing was extracted from EDTA blood using the DNeasy Blood and Tissue Kit.

Trimming takes 11 bases from V and 8 bases from J, and the germline ends sit 12 bases apart. Reading the germline V gene gives CDR1 ENHRY and CDR2 SYGVKD. The CDR3 spans 11 residues, from the cysteine through the phenylalanine. Only the CDR3 DNA is retained, 33 bases long and in frame from the first base. This receptor was taken from a man in his forties with glioma. The source was PBMCs, collected from a glioma patient whose treatment included an IDH1 peptide vaccine. The sequence joins TRBV10-3 to TRBJ2-2, with the D segment identity uncertain. The nucleotides are TGTGCCTCCTCCCCCGGAGGGGAGCTGTTTTTT. Translated, this gives CASSPGGELFF.